One sample yielded the 25 T cell receptor beta chains listed below, sequenced in a study of control samples from healthy donors and cancer patients. Profiled with immunoSEQ multiplex PCR; TCRdb holds only in-frame clones, not every one. The sample contains about 34,000 clones, 70% to 90% of which appear only once. Sequenced sample: PBMCs. These receptors were obtained from a woman between 40 and 50 years old with lung cancer.

The genes are TRBV29-1 and TRBJ1-2; D remains unclear. The CDR3 extends over 15 amino acids. From germline, CDR1 is SQVTM and CDR2 ANQGSEA. Trimming removed 8 bases from V and 5 bases from J, with 24 bases in between. The CDR3 loop is CSYQRPWQLEYGYTF. For the CDR3, the DNA is TGCAGCTACCAACGACCGTGGCAGCTTGAATATGGCTACACCTTC. Filled out from reference TRBV29-1 and TRBJ1-2, the complete variable domain reads SAVISQKPSRDICQRGTSLTIQCQVDSQVTMMFWYRQQPGQSLTLIATANQGSEATYESGFVIDKFPISRPNLTFSTLTVSNMSPEDSSIYLCSYQRPWQLEYGYTFGSGTRLTVV.

The CDR3 nucleotides are TGTGCCAGCAGCCAATGGCCTGAAAAACTGTTTTTT. Translated, it gives CASSQWPEKLFF. The chain is built from TRBV3-1 (or the pseudogene TRBV3-2) and TRBJ1-4; D remains unclear. Between the trimmed V and J ends, which lost 2 bases and 7 bases, there was a span of 5 bases. Germline assignment: CDR1 LGHDT and CDR2 YNNKEL (reference sequence). This CDR3 is built from 12 residues.

The chain joins TRBV4-2 to TRBJ1-2; D is ambiguous. This CDR3 region has 19 residues. Trimming took off 0 bases at V and 1 base at J, with 21 bases between the two ends. Germline V CDR1 and CDR2: LGHNA, YNFKEQ. The CDR3 sequence: CASSQDISSPVDFNYGYTF. Written as DNA, the CDR3 is TGTGCCAGCAGCCAAGATATATCCTCACCAGTAGACTTTAACTATGGCTACACCTTC.

V usage is TRBV7-3 and J usage is TRBJ2-6, with D perhaps TRBD2 (5 bases). Trimming shortened V by 2 bases and J by 2 bases, and 19 bases separated the two germline ends. CDR3 size: 19 residues. Germline V CDR1 and CDR2: SGHTA, FQGTGA. This CDR3 is CASSLLPPLEGAGANVLTF. CDR3 in DNA: TGTGCCAGCAGCTTACTTCCTCCCCTCGAGGGCGCTGGGGCCAACGTCCTGACTTTC.

This clone was detected a few times. The chain has TRBV9 and TRBJ2-7; 8 bases are shared with TRBD1. Losses at the gene ends were 2 bases for V and 7 bases for J; bases not matched to a gene: 8. Per germline, CDR1 SGDLS and CDR2 YYNGEE. The CDR3 runs to 14 residues. This CDR3 is CASSVTGVPGEQYF. In DNA form, the CDR3 reads TGTGCCAGCAGCGTGACAGGGGTCCCGGGGGAGCAGTACTTC. The entire variable domain, with the rest obtained from reference TRBV9 and TRBJ2-7, is as follows: DSGVTQTPKHLITATGQRVTLRCSPRSGDLSVYWYQQSLDQGLQFLIQYYNGEERAKGNILERFSAQQFPDLHSELNLSSLELGDSALYFCASSVTGVPGEQYFGPGTRLTVT.

The chain employs TRBV7-9 and TRBJ2-3; 8 bases map to TRBD1. The CDR3 covers 13 residues. Looked up from germline, CDR1 is SEHNR and CDR2 is FQNEAQ (reference sequence). V dropped 6 bases and J dropped 10; count of bases not matched to a gene: 9. CDR3 DNA: TGTGCCAGCAGTCGGACAGGGAATGAGGCGCAGTATTTT. As protein: CASSRTGNEAQYF.

The V and J genes are TRBV10-3 and TRBJ1-1; D is unclear. CDR1 ENHRY and CDR2 SYGVKD come from the germline V gene. This CDR3 comprises 17 residues. V lost 0 bases and J lost 1, with 15 bases in between. The CDR3, as DNA: TGTGCCATCAGTGAGTCAGGGATGGGTTGGCAGAACACTGAAGCTTTCTTT. Translated, it gives CAISESGMGWQNTEAFF.

The chain joins TRBV10-3 to TRBJ1-1; unclear D gene. The V and J ends lost 3 bases and 4 bases respectively, with 15 bases between them. Germline CDR1 is ENHRY and CDR2 is SYGVKD. The CDR3 runs to 15 residues. Written as DNA, the CDR3 is TGTGCCATCAGTGAAGGAGGGATTGTCGGCACTGAAGCTTTCTTT. Protein sequence: CAISEGGIVGTEAFF.

This chain links TRBV6-2 or TRBV6-3 with TRBJ2-1, with 7 bases aligning to TRBD2. The CDR3 spans 16 residues. Germline trimming cut 0 bases from V and 8 bases from J; bases unmatched to any gene: 10. Germline lookup yields CDR1 MNHEY and CDR2 SVGEGT. The DNA for the CDR3 is TGTGCCAGCAGTTACTCGAGTGGGGGGGGTCTCGATGAGCAGTTCTTC. It specifies CASSYSSGGGLDEQFF.

This clone was counted a single time. The chain employs TRBV2 and TRBJ1-3, with 9 bases identical to TRBD1. The germline gives CDR1 SNHLY, CDR2 FYNNEI. The CDR3 sequence is 16 residues long. V lost 4 bases and J lost 4; bases outside the gene matches: 8. CDR3 region: CASSGGQGRSGNTIYF. For the CDR3, the DNA is TGTGCCAGCAGTGGGGGACAGGGTCGGTCCGGAAACACCATATATTTT.

The CDR3 reads CASSFRDSHSPLHF. CDR3 bases: TGTGCCAGCAGCTTCCGGGACAGTCATTCACCCCTCCACTTT. This chain joins TRBV5-5 and TRBJ1-6, with 7 bases matching TRBD1. The CDR3 is made up of 14 amino acids. The V segment lost 2 bases and the J segment 8 bases; nucleotides outside the gene matches: 4. CDR1 and CDR2 (germline): SGHKS, YYEKEE (reference sequence).

The CDR3 region has the DNA TGTGCCAGCAGAGCACCCGGACAGTTTAATGAAAAACTGTTTTTT. It yields the protein CASRAPGQFNEKLFF. The chain uses TRBV2 and TRBJ1-4, with D perhaps matching TRBD1 (6 bases). There are 15 residues in the CDR3. Trimming left V 6 bases short and J 4 bases short, with 15 bases between. CDR1 and CDR2 (germline): SNHLY, FYNNEI.

V is TRBV28 and J is TRBJ2-7, with D perhaps TRBD1 (7 bases). This CDR3 spans 15 amino acids. From germline, CDR1 is MDHEN and CDR2 SYDVKM. V was clipped by 6 bases and J by 3 bases, with 18 bases between them. CDR3 coding DNA: TGTGCCAGCAGCCTAGGAGGGGACAGATTCTACGAGCAGTACTTC. It translates to CASSLGGDRFYEQYF.

The J gene is TRBJ1-1, the V gene TRBV5-6; D is perhaps TRBD1 (5 bases). V lost 6 bases and J lost 0, with 15 bases in between. CDR3 size: 15 residues. Germline CDR1 SGHDT, CDR2 YYEEEE. CDR3 residues: CASTPGGGLNTEAFF. Written as DNA, the CDR3 is TGTGCCAGCACCCCGGGGGGGGGATTGAACACTGAAGCTTTCTTT.

The chain combines TRBV28 with TRBJ1-4, with no clear D. The V gene's germline CDR1 is MDHEN and CDR2 SYDVKM. V was pared by 4 bases and J by 6 bases, with 9 bases between. The CDR3 consists of 13 residues. In DNA form, the CDR3 reads TGTGCCAGCAGTTCCTCCACGGATGAAAAACTGTTTTTT. This codes for CASSSSTDEKLFF. The full variable domain, in which reference TRBV28 and TRBJ1-4 provide the parts outside the CDR3, is DVKVTQSSRYLVKRTGEKVFLECVQDMDHENMFWYRQDPGLGLRLIYFSYDVKMKEKGDIPEGYSVSREKKERFSLILESASTNQTSMYLCASSSSTDEKLFFGSGTQLSVL.

The genes are TRBV3-1 (or the pseudogene TRBV3-2) and TRBJ1-4, with TRBD1 identical over 9 bases. The V gene end was trimmed by 8 bases and the J gene end by 12 bases; junction bases not matched to a gene: 10. CDR3 length: 13 residues. Germline values: CDR1 LGHDT, CDR2 YNNKEL (reference sequence). CDR3 in DNA: TGTGCCAGCGGCGGGACAGGGAATAAAGAACTGTTTTTT. It translates to CASGGTGNKELFF.

The V gene is TRBV6-2 or TRBV6-3, the J gene TRBJ2-1; no firm D call. V lost 4 bases and J lost 0, with 7 bases in between. CDR3 length: 14 residues. The germline CDR1 and CDR2 sequences are MNHEY and SVGEGT. The CDR3 reads CASSWLSSYNEQFF. The CDR3 DNA sequence: TGTGCCAGCAGTTGGTTGAGCTCCTACAATGAGCAGTTCTTC.

The chain combines TRBV19 with TRBJ1-2; possibly TRBD1 for D (5 bases). The CDR3 is 15 amino acids. V was cut by 6 bases and J by 2 bases, with 16 bases left in between. CDR1 and CDR2 (germline): LNHDA, SQIVND (reference sequence). As DNA, the CDR3 is TGTGCCAGTAGCCCACCGGTAGACAGAAACTATGGCTACACCTTC. Amino acid sequence: CASSPPVDRNYGYTF.

The rearrangement links TRBV5-6 to TRBJ1-1, with D possibly being TRBD1 (6 bases). From germline, CDR1 is SGHDT and CDR2 YYEEEE. Trimming stripped 0 bases from V and 5 bases from J, with 14 bases between. The CDR3 spans 15 residues. CDR3 residues: CASSLDVGAGTEAFF. As DNA, the CDR3 is TGTGCCAGCAGCTTGGATGTGGGGGCTGGGACTGAAGCTTTCTTT. The full variable domain, its missing parts supplied by reference TRBV5-6 and TRBJ1-1, is DAGVTQSPTHLIKTRGQQVTLRCSPKSGHDTVSWYQQALGQGPQFIFQYYEEEERQRGNFPDRFSGHQFPNYSSELNVNALLLGDSALYLCASSLDVGAGTEAFFGQGTRLTVV.

With regard to this clone: Additional DNA sequences in this sample encode the identical CDR3. V is TRBV19 and J is TRBJ1-5; the D gene is possibly TRBD1 (5 bases). Germline values: CDR1 LNHDA, CDR2 SQIVND (reference sequence). This CDR3 region has 16 residues. Trimming cost V 3 bases and J 2 bases, with 14 bases left between them. For the CDR3, the DNA is TGTGCCAGTAGTATCAGGGACTTAGGAGGCAATCAGCCCCAGCATTTT. This encodes CASSIRDLGGNQPQHF.

This clone was seen a few times. V gene TRBV7-9 combines with J gene TRBJ1-2, with D unresolved. Per germline, CDR1 SEHNR and CDR2 FQNEAQ (reference sequence). The V gene lost 1 base and the J gene lost 4 bases, with 10 bases spanning the gap. The CDR3 runs 14 residues. The CDR3 protein is CASSLEQSSYGYTF. The CDR3 nucleotides are TGTGCCAGCAGCTTAGAACAGTCTTCCTATGGCTACACCTTC. The full variable domain, in which reference TRBV7-9 and TRBJ1-2 provide the parts outside the CDR3, is DTGVSQNPRHKITKRGQNVTFRCDPISEHNRLYWYRQTLGQGPEFLTYFQNEAQLEKSRLLSDRFSAERPKGSFSTLEIQRTEQGDSAMYLCASSLEQSSYGYTFGSGTRLTVV.

This clone came up once. This rearrangement joins TRBV21-1 to TRBJ1-1. TRBV21-1 counts as a pseudogene. The CDR3 totals 20 residues. The CDR3 DNA is TGTGCCAGCAGCAAAGCGTACCCTAGGGCGACCTATACCATGAACACTGAAGCTTTCTTT. The encoded protein is CASSKAYPRATYTMNTEAFF.

The V gene is TRBV6-4, the J gene TRBJ2-3, with TRBD2 matching 10 bases. The CDR3 length is 16 residues. With 0 bases clipped from V and 3 bases from J, the junction kept 3 bases outside the gene matches. Germline V gene lookup returns CDR1 MRHNA and CDR2 SNTAGT. The CDR3 bases are TGTGCCAGCAGTGACTCGGGGACTAGCGCTACAGATACGCAGTATTTT. Translating it yields CASSDSGTSATDTQYF.

V and J are TRBV18 and TRBJ1-1; 8 nucleotides line up with TRBD1. Per the germline V gene, CDR1 is KGHSH and CDR2 is LQKENI. With V trimmed by 4 bases and J by 6 bases, 7 bases remained unmatched. The CDR3 loop spans 14 amino acids. The CDR3 protein is CASSRGQGLAEAFF. The CDR3 coding sequence is TGTGCCAGCTCACGAGGACAGGGTTTGGCTGAAGCTTTCTTT.

The chain links TRBV15 to TRBJ2-5; TRBD1 matches 10 bases. Germline-derived CDR1 and CDR2 are LNHNV and YYDKDF (reference sequence). The V and J ends lost 3 bases and 4 bases, in that order; junction bases with no gene match: 5. The CDR3 loop spans 15 amino acids. The CDR3 here is CATSRRGQGLETQYF. The CDR3 nucleotides are TGTGCCACCAGCAGGAGGGGACAGGGGTTAGAGACCCAGTACTTC.